The 24 T cell receptor beta chains reported below all come from one sample, sequenced in a study of CD8 T cells in Susac syndrome. Random hexamers primed reverse transcription of 0.5 to 1 ug RNA. MiXCR, run by TCRdb on the immunoSEQ multiplex PCR reads, gives a single entry per CDR3 protein. The sample consists of about 140,000 distinct CDR3 sequences, about 94% of them appearing once. The sample was CD8+ T cells from PBMCs. The receptors here all came from a human donor in good health.

The chain couples TRBV27 to TRBJ1-2, with 10 bases matching TRBD1. The V gene end was trimmed by 6 bases and the J gene end by 6 bases; junction bases not matched to a gene: 4. The CDR3 sequence is 13 residues long. CDR1 is MNHEY, CDR2 SMNVEV, per germline (reference sequence). The CDR3 loop reads CASSSGTGDGYTF. Here the CDR3 DNA reads TGTGCCAGCAGCTCCGGGACAGGGGATGGCTACACCTTC.

This clonotype came up once. V is TRBV3-1 and J is TRBJ2-5, with a tentative D call TRBD1 (6 bases). This CDR3 spans 15 amino acids. Per germline, CDR1 LGHDT and CDR2 YNNKEL (reference sequence). The germline V and J ends were trimmed by 0 bases and 2 bases, with 10 bases remaining between them. This chain's CDR3 is CASSQDSGTQETQYF. The CDR3, as DNA: TGTGCCAGCAGCCAAGATTCAGGGACACAAGAGACCCAGTACTTC.

This chain links TRBV11-2 with TRBJ1-4; D gene ambiguous. Germline CDR1 is SGHAT and CDR2 is FQNNGV. This CDR3 region has 14 residues. V lost 1 base, J lost 2 bases, and 5 bases lay in between. The CDR3 here is CASSLGATNEKLFF. The CDR3 DNA reads as TGTGCCAGCAGCTTAGGGGCCACTAATGAAAAACTGTTTTTT.

The chain is built from TRBV6-6 and TRBJ2-7; D ambiguous. V lost 6 bases, J lost 1 base, and 13 bases lay in between. This CDR3 is 14 amino acids long. The germline gives CDR1 MNHNY, CDR2 SVGAGI (reference sequence). CDR3 nucleotides: TGTGCCAGCAGCCGCTTAGGGCGATCCTACGAGCAGTACTTC. Its translation: CASSRLGRSYEQYF.

The chain joins TRBV10-2 to TRBJ1-5; D is ambiguous. Deletions cut 8 bases from V and 8 bases from J, with 4 bases between. Germline values: CDR1 WSHSY, CDR2 SAAADI. This CDR3 is built from 9 residues. The CDR3 DNA sequence: TGCGCCAGCGGGGAGCCCCAGCATTTT. Protein product: CASGEPQHF.

This clonotype is a singleton in its sample. CDR3 loop: CASSLVDGDNEQFF. The CDR3 coding sequence is TGCGCCAGCAGCTTGGTGGACGGGGACAATGAGCAGTTCTTC. The gene calls are TRBV5-1 and TRBJ2-1, with D possibly TRBD2 on 5 matching bases. This CDR3 is 14 amino acids long. Per germline, CDR1 SGHRS and CDR2 YFSETQ. V was shortened by 0 bases and J by 5 bases, with 9 bases between the two germline ends.

The chain combines TRBV27 with TRBJ2-3, with 7 bases identical to TRBD1. This CDR3 is built from 15 residues. The J segment lost 4 bases and the V segment lost 5 bases, leaving 9 bases of the junction unmatched. The V gene's germline CDR1 is MNHEY and CDR2 SMNVEV (reference sequence). This CDR3 is CASSPSGQSADTQYF. The CDR3 nucleotides read TGTGCCAGCAGTCCCTCGGGACAGAGTGCAGATACGCAGTATTTT.

This sequence joins TRBV27 and TRBJ2-1; 7 nucleotides align to TRBD2. CDR3 length: 14 residues. Germline loops: CDR1 MNHEY, CDR2 SMNVEV (reference sequence). V gave up 4 bases and J gave up 4 bases; unmatched junction bases: 4. CDR3 amino acids: CASSSGLEYNEQFF. Here the CDR3 DNA reads TGTGCCAGCAGTTCTGGACTAGAGTACAATGAGCAGTTCTTC.

The J gene is TRBJ2-7, the V gene TRBV7-9; unclear D gene. From germline, CDR1 is SEHNR and CDR2 FQNEAQ (reference sequence). V lost 10 bases, J lost 0 bases, and 16 bases lay in between. The CDR3 length is 14 residues. The CDR3 is CANRGRRSSYEQYF. As DNA, the CDR3 is TGTGCCAACCGTGGACGGAGAAGCTCCTACGAGCAGTACTTC.

The gene calls are TRBV27 and TRBJ2-1, with D unclear. V was clipped by 1 base and J by 4 bases, with 5 bases between them. The CDR3 is made up of 13 amino acids. Germline CDR1 MNHEY, CDR2 SMNVEV (reference sequence). The CDR3 reads CASSLLGYNEQFF. The CDR3 region has the DNA TGTGCCAGCAGTTTATTAGGTTACAATGAGCAGTTCTTC.

The chain has TRBV5-6 and TRBJ2-1; D unclear. CDR3 length: 15 amino acids. Germline-derived CDR1 and CDR2 are SGHDT and YYEEEE. V was pared by 1 base and J by 4 bases, with 12 bases between. The CDR3: CASSLLQPLYNEQFF. The CDR3 DNA is TGTGCCAGCAGCTTGCTACAACCTCTATACAATGAGCAGTTCTTC.

This chain uses TRBV20-1 with TRBJ2-4, with 8 positions matching TRBD1. CDR3 size: 15 residues. CDR1 and CDR2 from the germline V gene are DFQATT and SNEGSKA (reference sequence). V shed 6 bases and J 0 bases; nucleotides not matched to a gene: 7. CDR3 sequence reads: CSAPFRGQAKNIQYF. In DNA, the CDR3 is TGCAGTGCCCCGTTCAGGGGGCAAGCCAAAAACATTCAGTACTTC.

The chain links TRBV7-9 to TRBJ2-5, with unresolved D. V was clipped by 3 bases and J by 5 bases, with 4 bases between them. The germline V gene has CDR1 SEHNR and CDR2 FQNEAQ (reference sequence). This CDR3 has 11 amino acids. Here the CDR3 reads CASSLPETQYF. In DNA form, the CDR3 reads TGTGCCAGCAGCTTGCCGGAGACCCAGTACTTC.

This chain links TRBV7-9 with TRBJ2-7; tentatively, D is TRBD1 (6 bases). CDR3 length: 14 residues. Trimming cost V 1 base and J 7 bases, with 14 bases left between them. Germline V gene data show CDR1 as SEHNR and CDR2 as FQNEAQ (reference sequence). The DNA of the CDR3 is TGTGCCAGCAGCTTAGAGCAGGGGCGTCTGGAGCAGTACTTC. Translation: CASSLEQGRLEQYF.

The chain is built from TRBV3-1 and TRBJ2-7, with D perhaps TRBD2 (6 bases). This CDR3 has 13 amino acids. The V gene lost 3 bases and the J gene lost 4 bases, with 10 bases spanning the gap. Germline CDR1 LGHDT, CDR2 YNNKEL (reference sequence). The CDR3 region is CASSHRGDYEQYF. CDR3 nucleotide sequence: TGTGCCAGCAGCCATCGCGGGGATTACGAGCAGTACTTC.

The chain employs TRBV7-2 and TRBJ2-7; the D is unclear. The ends were cut back, 5 bases at V and 4 bases at J, with 12 bases in the middle. There are 13 residues in the CDR3. Germline V gives CDR1 SGHTA, CDR2 FQGNSA. CDR3 amino acids: CASSLFPGYEQYF. The CDR3 region has the DNA TGTGCCAGCAGCCTATTTCCTGGGTACGAGCAGTACTTC. Variable domain in full (rest from reference TRBV7-2 and TRBJ2-7): GAGVSQSPSNKVTEKGKDVELRCDPISGHTALYWYRQSLGQGLEFLIYFQGNSAPDKSGLPSDRFSAERTGGSVSTLTIQRTQQEDSAVYLCASSLFPGYEQYFGPGTRLTVT.

The V call is TRBV5-6, the J call TRBJ1-1; no clear D gene. Trimming stripped 2 bases from V and 5 bases from J, with 7 bases between. The CDR3 runs 12 residues. Per the germline V gene, CDR1 is SGHDT and CDR2 is YYEEEE. The CDR3 DNA follows: TGTGCCAGCAGCTTTCAAGAAACTGAAGCTTTCTTT. Its translation: CASSFQETEAFF.

V and J are TRBV9 and TRBJ2-7; 9 positions match TRBD1. With V trimmed by 3 bases and J by 7 bases, 5 bases remained unmatched. The CDR3 spans 13 residues. Per the germline V gene, CDR1 is SGDLS and CDR2 is YYNGEE. CDR3 DNA: TGTGCCAGCAGCGGGGGGACAGGGTTTGAGCAGTACTTC. This sequence encodes CASSGGTGFEQYF.

This clonotype was detected once. The chain has TRBV27 and TRBJ2-7; no reliable D call. The CDR3 is 15 residues long. Trimming took off 2 bases at V and 1 base at J, with 12 bases between the two ends. Germline V lookup: CDR1 MNHEY, CDR2 SMNVEV (reference sequence). CDR3 protein: CASSLDPGSSYEQYF. CDR3 DNA sequence: TGTGCCAGCAGTTTAGACCCCGGATCGTCCTACGAGCAGTACTTC.

The chain has TRBV20-1 and TRBJ2-7, with 11 nucleotides matching TRBD2. The CDR3 contains 15 residues. CDR1 is DFQATT, CDR2 SNEGSKA, per germline (reference sequence). V shed 0 bases, J shed 3 bases, and the junction held 4 bases outside the gene matches. The CDR3 spells CSARDQTSGIYEQYF. CDR3 nucleotide sequence: TGCAGTGCTAGAGATCAGACTAGCGGGATCTACGAGCAGTACTTC.

The DNA for the CDR3 is TGTGCCAGCAGCCAAACGACAGGGGTCGGAGTTTACGAGCAGTACTTC. As protein: CASSQTTGVGVYEQYF. The chain recombines TRBV4-2 with TRBJ2-7; the match to TRBD1 covers 8 bases. The CDR3 has 16 amino acids. J was trimmed by 4 bases and V by 2 bases; bases with no gene match: 10. The germline CDR1 and CDR2 sequences are LGHNA and YNFKEQ.

The chain couples TRBV29-1 to TRBJ1-1; D remains unclear. This CDR3 is built from 11 residues. Germline V gene lookup returns CDR1 SQVTM and CDR2 ANQGSEA. Deletions cut 3 bases from V and 2 bases from J, with 4 bases between. The CDR3 coding sequence is TGCAGCGTTGATAGTAACACTGAAGCTTTCTTT. This encodes CSVDSNTEAFF.

The genes are TRBV20-1 and TRBJ2-7; 7 bases are shared with TRBD2. CDR3 length: 12 amino acids. With V trimmed by 4 bases and J by 3 bases, 3 bases remained unmatched. Per germline, CDR1 DFQATT and CDR2 SNEGSKA (reference sequence). The DNA for the CDR3 is TGCAGTGCTACCTGGGACTACTACGAGCAGTACTTC. Amino acids: CSATWDYYEQYF.

The chain carries TRBV9 and TRBJ1-2, with 12 bases that match TRBD1. Germline values: CDR1 SGDLS, CDR2 YYNGEE. V gave up 4 bases and J gave up 6 bases; unmatched junction bases: 10. The CDR3 contains 16 residues. The CDR3 nucleotides are TGTGCCAGCAGCATGAATCCGGGACAGGGGGCCAATGGCTACACCTTC. Amino acids: CASSMNPGQGANGYTF. Using reference TRBV9 and TRBJ1-2 for the parts outside the CDR3, the full variable domain is DSGVTQTPKHLITATGQRVTLRCSPRSGDLSVYWYQQSLDQGLQFLIQYYNGEERAKGNILERFSAQQFPDLHSELNLSSLELGDSALYFCASSMNPGQGANGYTFGSGTRLTVV.